This TCR beta chain was sequenced during a study of beta chain features in type 1 diabetes. V lost 6 bases, J lost 6 bases, and 11 bases stayed unmatched. The CDR3 is made up of 16 amino acids. The germline V gene has CDR1 MNHEY and CDR2 SMNVEV (reference sequence). Of the isolated RNA, all was reverse transcribed, and so the sequenced material was expressed TCRB transcripts. Repertoires were generated with immunoSEQ multiplex PCR, while TCRdb's copy carries only in-frame clones and drops some. The repertoire consists of about 250,000 clones, with 13% to 15% occurring once and the leading ten covering more than 0.025%.

The rearrangement links TRBV27 to TRBJ1-6; 7 bases fit TRBD1. The sample was naive CD4+ T cells from blood. The receptor was isolated from a woman aged 40 to 50 in good health. The CDR3 bases are TGTGCCAGCAGGAACAGGGGAACGGAGAGTAATTCACCCCTCCACTTT. This encodes CASRNRGTESNSPLHF.